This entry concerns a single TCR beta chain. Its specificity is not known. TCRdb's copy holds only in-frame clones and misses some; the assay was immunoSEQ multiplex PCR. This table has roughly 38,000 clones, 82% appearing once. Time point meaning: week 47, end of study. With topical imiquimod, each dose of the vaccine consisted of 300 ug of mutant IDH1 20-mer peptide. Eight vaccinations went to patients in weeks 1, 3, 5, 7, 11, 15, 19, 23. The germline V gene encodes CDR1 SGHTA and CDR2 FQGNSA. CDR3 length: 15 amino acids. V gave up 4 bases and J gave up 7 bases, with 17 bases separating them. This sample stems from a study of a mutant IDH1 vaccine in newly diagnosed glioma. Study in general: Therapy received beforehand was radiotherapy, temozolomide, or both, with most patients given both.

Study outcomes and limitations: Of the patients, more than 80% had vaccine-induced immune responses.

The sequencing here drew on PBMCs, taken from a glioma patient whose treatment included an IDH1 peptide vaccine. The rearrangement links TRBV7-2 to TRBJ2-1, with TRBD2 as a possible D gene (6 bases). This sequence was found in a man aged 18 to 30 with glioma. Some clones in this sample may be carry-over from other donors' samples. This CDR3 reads CASSWEGTLLNEQFF. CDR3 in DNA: TGTGCCAGCAGCTGGGAAGGGACTTTGCTAAATGAGCAGTTCTTC.